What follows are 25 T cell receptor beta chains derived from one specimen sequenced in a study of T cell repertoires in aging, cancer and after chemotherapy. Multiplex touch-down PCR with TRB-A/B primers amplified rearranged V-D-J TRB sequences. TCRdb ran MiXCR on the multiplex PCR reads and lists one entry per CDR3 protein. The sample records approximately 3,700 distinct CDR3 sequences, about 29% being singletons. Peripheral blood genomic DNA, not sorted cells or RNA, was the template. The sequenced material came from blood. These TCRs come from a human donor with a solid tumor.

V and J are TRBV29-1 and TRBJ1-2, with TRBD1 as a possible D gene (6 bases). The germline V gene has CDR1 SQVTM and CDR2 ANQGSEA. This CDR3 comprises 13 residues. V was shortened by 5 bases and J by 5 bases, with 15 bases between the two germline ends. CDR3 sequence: CSVSTGTTYGYTF. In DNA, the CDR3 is TGCAGCGTTAGTACCGGGACAACGTATGGCTACACCTTC.

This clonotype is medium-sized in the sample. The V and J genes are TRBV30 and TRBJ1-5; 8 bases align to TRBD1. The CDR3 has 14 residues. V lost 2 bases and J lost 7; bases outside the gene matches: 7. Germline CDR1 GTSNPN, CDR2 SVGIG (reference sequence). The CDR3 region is CAWSHRGGGQPQHF. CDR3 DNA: TGTGCCTGGAGTCACAGGGGGGGCGGGCAGCCCCAGCATTTT.

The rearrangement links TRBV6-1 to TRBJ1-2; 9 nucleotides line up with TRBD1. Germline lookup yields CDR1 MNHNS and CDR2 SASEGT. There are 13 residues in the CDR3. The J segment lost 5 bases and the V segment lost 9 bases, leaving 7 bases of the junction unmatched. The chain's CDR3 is CASRQGERYGYTF. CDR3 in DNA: TGTGCCAGTAGACAGGGGGAGAGGTATGGCTACACCTTC.

CDR3 in amino acids: CASSQVSRGDDYGYTF. The DNA for the CDR3 is TGTGCCAGCAGCCAAGTGTCCAGGGGCGATGACTATGGCTACACCTTC. The chain has TRBV4-2 and TRBJ1-2; D might be TRBD1 (6 bases). From germline, CDR1 is LGHNA and CDR2 YNFKEQ. V was shortened by 1 base and J by 3 bases, with 15 bases between the two germline ends. This CDR3 has 16 residues.

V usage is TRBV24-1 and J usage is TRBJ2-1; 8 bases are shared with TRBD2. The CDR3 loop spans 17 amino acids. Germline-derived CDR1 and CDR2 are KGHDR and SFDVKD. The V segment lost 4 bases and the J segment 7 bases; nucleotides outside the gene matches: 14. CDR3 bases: TGTGCCACCAGTGAGTCTTTCGGGAGCGGGAGTACGAATGAGCAGTTCTTC. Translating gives CATSESFGSGSTNEQFF.

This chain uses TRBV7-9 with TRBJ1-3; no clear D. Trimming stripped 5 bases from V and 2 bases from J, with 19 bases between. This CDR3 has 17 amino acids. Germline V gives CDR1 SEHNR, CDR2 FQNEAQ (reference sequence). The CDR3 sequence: CASSLESKGRTGNTIYF. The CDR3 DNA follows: TGTGCCAGCAGCCTAGAATCGAAAGGGAGAACTGGAAACACCATATATTTT.

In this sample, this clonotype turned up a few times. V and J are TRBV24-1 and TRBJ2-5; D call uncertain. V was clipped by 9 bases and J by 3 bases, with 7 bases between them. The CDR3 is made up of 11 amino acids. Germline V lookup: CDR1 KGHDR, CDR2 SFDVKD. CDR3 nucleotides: TGTGCCACCGGTCAGGAAGAGACCCAGTACTTC. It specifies CATGQEETQYF.

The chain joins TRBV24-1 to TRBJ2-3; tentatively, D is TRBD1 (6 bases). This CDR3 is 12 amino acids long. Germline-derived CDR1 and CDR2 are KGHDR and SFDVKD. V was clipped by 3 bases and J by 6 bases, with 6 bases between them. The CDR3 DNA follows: TGTGCCACCAGTGATGACAGGGATACGCAGTATTTT. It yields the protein CATSDDRDTQYF.

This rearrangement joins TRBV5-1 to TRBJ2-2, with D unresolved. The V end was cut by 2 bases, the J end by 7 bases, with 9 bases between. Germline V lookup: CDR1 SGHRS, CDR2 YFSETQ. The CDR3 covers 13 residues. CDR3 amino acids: CASSFTEDGELFF. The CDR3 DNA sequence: TGCGCCAGCAGCTTCACTGAAGACGGGGAGCTGTTTTTT.

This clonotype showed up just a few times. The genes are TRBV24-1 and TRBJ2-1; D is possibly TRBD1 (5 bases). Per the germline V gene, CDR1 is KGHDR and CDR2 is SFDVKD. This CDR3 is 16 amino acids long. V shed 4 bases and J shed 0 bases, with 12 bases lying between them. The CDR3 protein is CATSDQHRSSYNEQFF. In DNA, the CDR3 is TGTGCCACCAGTGACCAGCACAGGAGCTCCTACAATGAGCAGTTCTTC.

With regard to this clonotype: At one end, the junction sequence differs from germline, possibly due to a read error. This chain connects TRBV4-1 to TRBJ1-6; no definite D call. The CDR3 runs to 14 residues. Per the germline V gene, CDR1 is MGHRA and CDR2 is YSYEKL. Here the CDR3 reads CASSQVRGTSPLHF. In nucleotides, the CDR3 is TGTGCCAGCAGCCAAGTCCGGGGAACTTCACCCCTCCACTTT.

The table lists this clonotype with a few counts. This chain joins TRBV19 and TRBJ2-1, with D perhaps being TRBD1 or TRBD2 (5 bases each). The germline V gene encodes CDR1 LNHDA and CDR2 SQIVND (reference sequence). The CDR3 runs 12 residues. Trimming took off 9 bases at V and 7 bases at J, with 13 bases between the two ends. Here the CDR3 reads CASTMGVNEQFF. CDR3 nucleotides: TGTGCCAGCACGATGGGGGTAAATGAGCAGTTCTTC.

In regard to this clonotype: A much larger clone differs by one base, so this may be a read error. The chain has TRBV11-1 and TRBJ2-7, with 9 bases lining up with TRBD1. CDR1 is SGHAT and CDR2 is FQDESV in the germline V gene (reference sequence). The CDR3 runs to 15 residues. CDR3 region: CASSFPGQGIYKQYF. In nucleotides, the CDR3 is TGTGCCAGCAGCTTCCCCGGACAGGGGATCTACAAGCAGTACTTC.

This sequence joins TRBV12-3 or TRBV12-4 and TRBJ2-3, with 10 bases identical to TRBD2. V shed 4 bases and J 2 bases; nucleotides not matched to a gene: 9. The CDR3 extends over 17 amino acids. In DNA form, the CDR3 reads TGTGCCAGCAGTTCAAACATAGCGGGAGGAATCACAGATACGCAGTATTTT. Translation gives CASSSNIAGGITDTQYF.

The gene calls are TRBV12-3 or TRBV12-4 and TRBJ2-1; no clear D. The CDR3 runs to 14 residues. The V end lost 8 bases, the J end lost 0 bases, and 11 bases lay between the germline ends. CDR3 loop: CASHKESSYNEQFF. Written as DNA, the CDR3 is TGTGCCAGCCATAAGGAGAGCTCCTACAATGAGCAGTTCTTC.

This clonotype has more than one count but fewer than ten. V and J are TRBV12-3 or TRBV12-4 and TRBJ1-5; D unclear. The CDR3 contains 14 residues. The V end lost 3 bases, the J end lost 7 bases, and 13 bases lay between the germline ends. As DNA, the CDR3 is TGTGCCAGCAGTTTCGAAAGGATCGGGCAGCCCCAGCATTTT. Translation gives CASSFERIGQPQHF.

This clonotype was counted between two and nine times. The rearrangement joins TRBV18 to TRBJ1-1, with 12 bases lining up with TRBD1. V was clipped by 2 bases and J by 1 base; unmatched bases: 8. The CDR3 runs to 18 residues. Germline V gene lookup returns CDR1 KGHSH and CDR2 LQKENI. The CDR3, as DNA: TGTGCCAGCTCACCATACCCGGGACAGGGGGCATGGAACACTGAAGCTTTCTTT. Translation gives CASSPYPGQGAWNTEAFF.

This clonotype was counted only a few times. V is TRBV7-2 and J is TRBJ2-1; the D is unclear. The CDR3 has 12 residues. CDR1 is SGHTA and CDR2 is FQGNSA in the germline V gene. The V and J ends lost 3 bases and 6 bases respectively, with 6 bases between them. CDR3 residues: CASSFYSNEQFF. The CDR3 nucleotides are TGTGCCAGCAGCTTCTATAGCAATGAGCAGTTCTTC. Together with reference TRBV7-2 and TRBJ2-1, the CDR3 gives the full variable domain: GAGVSQSPSNKVTEKGKDVELRCDPISGHTALYWYRQSLGQGLEFLIYFQGNSAPDKSGLPSDRFSAERTGGSVSTLTIQRTQQEDSAVYLCASSFYSNEQFFGPGTRLTVL.

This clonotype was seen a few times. Written as DNA, the CDR3 is TGCGCCAGCAGCTTGGTGACAGACCAAGAGACCCAGTACTTC. Protein sequence: CASSLVTDQETQYF. The chain recombines TRBV5-1 with TRBJ2-5; weak D call: TRBD1 (5 bases). This CDR3 region has 14 residues. Germline loops: CDR1 SGHRS, CDR2 YFSETQ. The germline V and J ends were trimmed by 0 bases and 0 bases, with 6 bases remaining between them.

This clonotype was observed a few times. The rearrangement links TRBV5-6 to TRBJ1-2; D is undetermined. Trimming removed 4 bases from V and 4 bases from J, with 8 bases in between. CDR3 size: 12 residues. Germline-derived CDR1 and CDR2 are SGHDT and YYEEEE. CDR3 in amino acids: CASSVVLYGYTF. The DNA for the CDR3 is TGTGCCAGCAGCGTAGTACTCTATGGCTACACCTTC. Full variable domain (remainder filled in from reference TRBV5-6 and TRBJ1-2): DAGVTQSPTHLIKTRGQQVTLRCSPKSGHDTVSWYQQALGQGPQFIFQYYEEEERQRGNFPDRFSGHQFPNYSSELNVNALLLGDSALYLCASSVVLYGYTFGSGTRLTVV.

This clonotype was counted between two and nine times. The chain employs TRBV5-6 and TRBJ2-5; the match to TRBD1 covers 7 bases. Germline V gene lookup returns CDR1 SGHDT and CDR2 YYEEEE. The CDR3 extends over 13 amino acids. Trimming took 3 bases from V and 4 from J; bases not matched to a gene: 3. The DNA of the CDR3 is TGTGCCAGCAGCTCTGACAGGGCAGAGACCCAGTACTTC. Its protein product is CASSSDRAETQYF.

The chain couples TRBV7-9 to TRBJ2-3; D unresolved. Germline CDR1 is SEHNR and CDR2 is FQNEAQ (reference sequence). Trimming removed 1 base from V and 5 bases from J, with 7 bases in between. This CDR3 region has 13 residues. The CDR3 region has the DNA TGTGCCAGCAGCTTAGGGGTGGGAGATACGCAGTATTTT. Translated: CASSLGVGDTQYF.

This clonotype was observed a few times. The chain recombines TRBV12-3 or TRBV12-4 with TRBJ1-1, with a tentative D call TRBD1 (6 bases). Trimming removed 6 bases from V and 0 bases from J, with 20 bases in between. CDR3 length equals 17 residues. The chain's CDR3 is CASSTGGGPNVNTEAFF. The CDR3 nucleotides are TGTGCCAGCAGCACTGGGGGGGGCCCAAATGTGAACACTGAAGCTTTCTTT.

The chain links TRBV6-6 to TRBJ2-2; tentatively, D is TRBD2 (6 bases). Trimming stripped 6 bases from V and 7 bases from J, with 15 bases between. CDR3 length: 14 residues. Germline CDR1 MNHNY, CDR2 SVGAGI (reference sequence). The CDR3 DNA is TGTGCCAGCAGGGGACTCCCCGCAAACGGGGAGCTGTTTTTT. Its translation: CASRGLPANGELFF.

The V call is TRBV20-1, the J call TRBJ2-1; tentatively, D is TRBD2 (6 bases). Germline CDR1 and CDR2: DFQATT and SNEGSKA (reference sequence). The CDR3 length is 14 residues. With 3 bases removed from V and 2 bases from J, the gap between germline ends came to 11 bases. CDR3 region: CSASGGGPYNEQFF. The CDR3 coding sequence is TGCAGTGCTAGCGGTGGAGGGCCCTACAATGAGCAGTTCTTC.